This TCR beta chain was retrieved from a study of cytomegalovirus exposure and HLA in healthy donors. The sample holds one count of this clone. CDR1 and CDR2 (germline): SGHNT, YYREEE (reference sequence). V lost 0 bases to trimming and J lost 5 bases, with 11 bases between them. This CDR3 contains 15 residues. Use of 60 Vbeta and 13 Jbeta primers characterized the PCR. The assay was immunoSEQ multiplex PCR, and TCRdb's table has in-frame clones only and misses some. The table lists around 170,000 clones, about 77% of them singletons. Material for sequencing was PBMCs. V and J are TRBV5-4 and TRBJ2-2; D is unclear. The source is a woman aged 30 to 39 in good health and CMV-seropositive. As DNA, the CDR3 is TGTGCCAGCAGCTTGGCATCCCCCCGGACCGGGGAGCTGTTTTTT. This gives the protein CASSLASPRTGELFF.